A selection of T cell receptor beta chains follows, all from one sample in a study of cytomegalovirus exposure and HLA in healthy donors. Repertoires were generated with immunoSEQ multiplex PCR, while TCRdb's copy carries only in-frame clones and drops some. The table shows roughly 150,000 clones, with roughly 85% occurring only once. The sample consisted of PBMCs. These receptors were collected from a man aged 40-50 years in good health and CMV-seropositive. Each CDR3 is given with its conserved first and last residue. Each record gives: clone size, V gene, D gene, J gene, CDR3 protein, CDR3 DNA. A D gene is named only where the DNA matches it firmly. Clone size is given for some rows only: seen once, a few or many times, or a class if the clone is expanded.

abundance: -; v_gene: TRBV30; d_gene: -; j_gene: TRBJ1-2; CDR3aa: CAWRAGGGITYGYTF; CDR3nt: TGTGCCTGGAGAGCTGGTGGGGGCATCACCTATGGCTACACCTTC
abundance: -; v_gene: TRBV6-1; d_gene: -; j_gene: TRBJ1-1; CDR3aa: CASSERMATNTEAFF; CDR3nt: TGTGCCAGCAGTGAGAGGATGGCTACTAACACTGAAGCTTTCTTT
abundance: once; v_gene: TRBV19; d_gene: -; j_gene: TRBJ1-5; CDR3aa: CASSISARAVGNQPQHF; CDR3nt: TGTGCCAGTAGTATATCGGCCAGGGCTGTCGGCAATCAGCCCCAGCATTTT
abundance: -; v_gene: TRBV13; d_gene: -; j_gene: TRBJ1-4; CDR3aa: CASSFPQENEKLFF; CDR3nt: TGTGCCAGCAGCTTCCCCCAAGAGAATGAAAAACTGTTTTTT
abundance: -; v_gene: TRBV2; d_gene: TRBD2; j_gene: TRBJ2-7; CDR3aa: CASSDRAGALYEQYF; CDR3nt: TGTGCCAGCAGTGACAGAGCGGGAGCCCTCTACGAGCAGTACTTC
abundance: -; v_gene: TRBV7-9; d_gene: -; j_gene: TRBJ2-1; CDR3aa: CSSSSTEEQFF; CDR3nt: TGTTCCAGCAGCTCAACGGAGGAGCAGTTCTTC
abundance: -; v_gene: TRBV19; d_gene: -; j_gene: TRBJ1-1; CDR3aa: CASSIWESTEAFF; CDR3nt: TGTGCCAGTAGTATTTGGGAGAGCACTGAAGCTTTCTTT
abundance: -; v_gene: TRBV6-6; d_gene: -; j_gene: TRBJ1-5; CDR3aa: CASSSGTQFNQPQHF; CDR3nt: TGTGCCAGCAGTTCCGGGACACAATTCAATCAGCCCCAGCATTTT
abundance: few; v_gene: TRBV21-1; d_gene: -; j_gene: TRBJ2-6; CDR3aa: CASSKEGTRVLSGANVLTF; CDR3nt: TGTGCCAGCAGCAAAGAAGGTACCAGGGTTCTCTCTGGGGCCAACGTCCTGACTTTC
abundance: -; v_gene: TRBV27; d_gene: TRBD1; j_gene: TRBJ1-1; CDR3aa: CASSSTGAAQGTFF; CDR3nt: TGTGCCAGCAGTTCCACAGGGGCCGCACAGGGAACTTTCTTT
abundance: few; v_gene: TRBV4-1; d_gene: TRBD2; j_gene: TRBJ2-7; CDR3aa: CASSQVTVRGGTYEQYF; CDR3nt: TGCGCCAGCAGCCAAGTTACGGTGCGGGGGGGCACCTACGAGCAGTACTTC
abundance: -; v_gene: TRBV27; d_gene: TRBD2; j_gene: TRBJ2-1; CDR3aa: CASSFRDYYEQFF; CDR3nt: TGTGCCAGCAGTTTCCGGGACTATTATGAGCAGTTCTTC
abundance: few; v_gene: TRBV4-2; d_gene: -; j_gene: TRBJ2-7; CDR3aa: CASSSNRVEQYF; CDR3nt: TGTGCCAGCAGCTCAAACAGGGTCGAGCAGTACTTC
abundance: -; v_gene: TRBV19; d_gene: TRBD2; j_gene: TRBJ2-1; CDR3aa: CASSTWTSGRLFYEQFF; CDR3nt: TGTGCCAGTAGTACTTGGACTAGCGGGAGGCTTTTCTATGAGCAGTTCTTC
abundance: once; v_gene: TRBV19; d_gene: -; j_gene: TRBJ1-1; CDR3aa: CASRWGEGPNTEAFF; CDR3nt: TGTGCCAGTAGATGGGGTGAGGGCCCGAACACTGAAGCTTTCTTT
abundance: -; v_gene: TRBV2; d_gene: TRBD2; j_gene: TRBJ2-1; CDR3aa: CASSSRTSSPRNEQFF; CDR3nt: TGTGCCAGCAGTTCCAGGACTAGTTCTCCCAGAAATGAGCAGTTCTTC
abundance: -; v_gene: TRBV10-2; d_gene: -; j_gene: TRBJ2-5; CDR3aa: CASTNKIQETQYF; CDR3nt: TGCGCCAGCACGAACAAGATACAAGAGACCCAGTACTTC
abundance: -; v_gene: TRBV9; d_gene: TRBD2; j_gene: TRBJ2-1; CDR3aa: CASSVASGTSGRDSYNEQFF; CDR3nt: TGTGCCAGCAGCGTAGCGTCTGGGACTAGCGGGAGGGATTCCTACAATGAGCAGTTCTTC
abundance: few; v_gene: TRBV6-1; d_gene: TRBD1; j_gene: TRBJ1-2; CDR3aa: CASSRQGEIYGYTF; CDR3nt: TGTGCCAGCAGTCGACAGGGGGAGATATATGGCTACACCTTC
abundance: -; v_gene: TRBV28; d_gene: -; j_gene: TRBJ1-2; CDR3aa: CATSRLFRNYGYTF; CDR3nt: TGTGCCACCAGCAGGCTCTTTCGAAACTATGGCTACACCTTC
abundance: -; v_gene: TRBV7-9; d_gene: TRBD1; j_gene: TRBJ1-2; CDR3aa: CASSLEQGDYGYTF; CDR3nt: TGTGCCAGCAGCTTAGAACAGGGGGACTATGGCTACACCTTC
abundance: -; v_gene: TRBV29-1; d_gene: -; j_gene: TRBJ2-7; CDR3aa: CSVDTGMHEQYF; CDR3nt: TGCAGCGTTGACACAGGGATGCACGAGCAGTACTTC
abundance: few; v_gene: TRBV5-4; d_gene: -; j_gene: TRBJ2-5; CDR3aa: CASSTKTEMQETQYF; CDR3nt: TGTGCCAGCAGCACCAAGACGGAGATGCAAGAGACCCAGTACTTC
abundance: -; v_gene: TRBV10-3; d_gene: -; j_gene: TRBJ1-2; CDR3aa: CAISRTGNYGYTF; CDR3nt: TGTGCCATCAGCCGAACAGGAAACTATGGCTACACCTTC
abundance: few; v_gene: TRBV6-1; d_gene: TRBD1; j_gene: TRBJ1-6; CDR3aa: CASSFQDRTDSPLHF; CDR3nt: TGTGCCAGCAGTTTCCAGGACAGGACTGATTCACCCCTCCACTTT
abundance: -; v_gene: TRBV10-3; d_gene: TRBD2; j_gene: TRBJ2-3; CDR3aa: CAISPGRDTDTQYF; CDR3nt: TGTGCCATCAGCCCTGGGAGGGACACAGATACGCAGTATTTT
abundance: -; v_gene: TRBV27; d_gene: -; j_gene: TRBJ2-7; CDR3aa: CASSSGYEQYF; CDR3nt: TGTGCCAGCAGTTCCGGCTACGAGCAGTACTTC
abundance: -; v_gene: TRBV2; d_gene: TRBD2; j_gene: TRBJ2-7; CDR3aa: CASSDPRLAASSYEQYF; CDR3nt: TGTGCCAGCAGTGATCCCAGACTAGCGGCAAGCTCCTACGAGCAGTACTTC
abundance: -; v_gene: TRBV5-1; d_gene: TRBD1; j_gene: TRBJ2-5; CDR3aa: CASSRYRGEETQYF; CDR3nt: TGCGCCAGCAGCCGATACAGGGGAGAGGAGACCCAGTACTTC
abundance: once; v_gene: TRBV5-6; d_gene: TRBD2; j_gene: TRBJ2-2; CDR3aa: CASSRRLAGNTGELFF; CDR3nt: TGTGCCAGCAGTCGCCGCCTAGCGGGAAACACCGGGGAGCTGTTTTTT
abundance: -; v_gene: TRBV5-1; d_gene: -; j_gene: TRBJ1-1; CDR3aa: CASSLDPTGLGTEAFF; CDR3nt: TGCGCCAGCAGCTTGGACCCGACAGGACTGGGAACTGAAGCTTTCTTT
abundance: -; v_gene: TRBV11-2; d_gene: -; j_gene: TRBJ2-7; CDR3aa: CASSFHREQYF; CDR3nt: TGTGCCAGCAGCTTTCACCGGGAGCAGTACTTC
abundance: -; v_gene: TRBV7-9; d_gene: TRBD2; j_gene: TRBJ2-1; CDR3aa: CASSSRTSGAYNEQFF; CDR3nt: TGTGCCAGCAGCTCCCGGACTAGCGGAGCATACAATGAGCAGTTCTTC
abundance: -; v_gene: TRBV5-1; d_gene: -; j_gene: TRBJ2-3; CDR3aa: CASTFQGTDTQYF; CDR3nt: TGCGCCAGCACTTTTCAGGGTACAGATACGCAGTATTTT
abundance: -; v_gene: TRBV10-1; d_gene: TRBD2; j_gene: TRBJ2-1; CDR3aa: CASSGGTSGNEQFF; CDR3nt: TGCGCCAGCAGTGGGGGGACTAGCGGAAATGAGCAGTTCTTC
abundance: -; v_gene: TRBV6-5; d_gene: -; j_gene: TRBJ2-7; CDR3aa: CASSSQTGFFYEQYF; CDR3nt: TGTGCCAGCAGTTCCCAAACAGGGTTTTTCTACGAGCAGTACTTC
abundance: -; v_gene: TRBV7-9; d_gene: -; j_gene: TRBJ2-1; CDR3aa: CASELVSYAGEQFF; CDR3nt: TGTGCCAGCGAATTGGTCTCCTATGCGGGTGAGCAGTTCTTC
abundance: -; v_gene: TRBV11-2; d_gene: TRBD1; j_gene: TRBJ2-2; CDR3aa: CASSPRGDRATGELFF; CDR3nt: TGTGCCAGCAGCCCCCGGGGGGACAGGGCTACCGGGGAGCTGTTTTTT
abundance: few; v_gene: TRBV13; d_gene: TRBD2; j_gene: TRBJ2-3; CDR3aa: CASSPILAGPSTDTQYF; CDR3nt: TGTGCCAGCAGCCCTATTCTAGCGGGGCCGAGCACAGATACGCAGTATTTT
abundance: few; v_gene: TRBV5-5; d_gene: -; j_gene: TRBJ1-1; CDR3aa: CASSLGDTEAFF; CDR3nt: TGTGCCAGCAGCTTGGGAGACACTGAAGCTTTCTTT
abundance: -; v_gene: TRBV9; d_gene: -; j_gene: TRBJ2-5; CDR3aa: CASSVGGAQETQYF; CDR3nt: TGTGCCAGCAGCGTTGGTGGGGCGCAAGAGACCCAGTACTTC
abundance: -; v_gene: TRBV2; d_gene: -; j_gene: TRBJ2-7; CDR3aa: CASSDRRDGSYEQYF; CDR3nt: TGTGCCAGCAGTGACAGGCGGGATGGGAGCTACGAGCAGTACTTC
abundance: -; v_gene: TRBV5-1; d_gene: -; j_gene: TRBJ2-5; CDR3aa: CASSRGGPINQETQYF; CDR3nt: TGCGCCAGCAGCAGGGGGGGGCCCATCAACCAAGAGACCCAGTACTTC
abundance: -; v_gene: TRBV5-1; d_gene: TRBD1; j_gene: TRBJ1-2; CDR3aa: CASSLFAGQGAGYGYTF; CDR3nt: TGCGCCAGCAGCTTGTTCGCGGGACAGGGGGCAGGCTATGGCTACACCTTC
abundance: -; v_gene: TRBV5-1; d_gene: TRBD2; j_gene: TRBJ2-7; CDR3aa: CASSFSGRGYEQYF; CDR3nt: TGCGCCAGCAGCTTTAGCGGGAGGGGTTACGAGCAGTACTTC
abundance: -; v_gene: TRBV27; d_gene: -; j_gene: TRBJ2-7; CDR3aa: CASSSFWSSYEQYF; CDR3nt: TGTGCCAGCAGTTCCTTCTGGAGCTCCTACGAGCAGTACTTC
abundance: few; v_gene: TRBV6-1; d_gene: -; j_gene: TRBJ1-2; CDR3aa: CASTAGITGILGYTF; CDR3nt: TGTGCCAGCACTGCGGGCATTACAGGGATCCTTGGCTACACCTTC
abundance: -; v_gene: TRBV19; d_gene: TRBD1; j_gene: TRBJ2-1; CDR3aa: CASRFQGARNEQFF; CDR3nt: TGTGCCAGTAGGTTTCAGGGGGCACGGAATGAGCAGTTCTTC
abundance: -; v_gene: TRBV27; d_gene: TRBD2; j_gene: TRBJ2-1; CDR3aa: CASSPGGGLAHNEQFF; CDR3nt: TGTGCCAGCAGCCCCGGAGGGGGACTAGCTCACAATGAGCAGTTCTTC
abundance: -; v_gene: TRBV28; d_gene: -; j_gene: TRBJ2-3; CDR3aa: CASSPSTPDTQYF; CDR3nt: TGTGCCAGCAGTCCCTCGACTCCAGATACGCAGTATTTT
abundance: few; v_gene: TRBV30; d_gene: -; j_gene: TRBJ1-6; CDR3aa: CAWSQPGRSPLHF; CDR3nt: TGTGCCTGGAGTCAGCCAGGGCGATCACCCCTCCACTTT
abundance: few; v_gene: TRBV9; d_gene: -; j_gene: TRBJ1-4; CDR3aa: CASSVTGVEKLFF; CDR3nt: TGTGCCAGCAGCGTAACCGGGGTTGAAAAACTGTTTTTT
abundance: -; v_gene: TRBV6-1; d_gene: TRBD1; j_gene: TRBJ1-2; CDR3aa: CASRADRGRNGYTF; CDR3nt: TGTGCCAGCAGGGCGGACAGGGGGCGGAATGGCTACACCTTC